The T cell receptor beta chain described here comes from a study of shared clonotypes between healthy human individuals. Broader study findings: Generally, estimated richness proved larger in naive subsets than it did in memory subsets.

Each sample came from a Caucasian adult donor living in Nashville, Tennessee. Turning to this clone: What it recognizes is unknown.

The sorted-subset replicate PCRs were given around 190 ng DNA, which is 30,000 or so T cell genomes. Data came from immunoSEQ multiplex PCR; TCRdb stores just in-frame clones and leaves some out. The sample holds approximately 1,500,000 clones; 95% to 99% are singletons and the top ten take about 0.4%. Germline CDR1 and CDR2: MNHEY and SVGAGI. The length of the CDR3 is 15 residues. The V and J ends lost 5 bases and 3 bases respectively, with 14 bases between them. Material: naive CD4+ T cells sorted from blood. The subset was: CD45RA+ positively selected. This sequence was found in a man aged 30-40 years in good health. This chain connects TRBV6-5 to TRBJ1-5; the D is unclear. CDR3: CASSPLRPFNQPQHF. CDR3 nucleotides: TGTGCCAGCAGTCCTCTTAGGCCGTTCAATCAGCCCCAGCATTTT.